What follows are 26 T cell receptor beta chains derived from one specimen sequenced in a study of blood T cell repertoires in COVID-19 (TCRdb year 2020). The method was the immunoSEQ multiplex PCR assay. Here the immuneACCESS table is served through TCRdb, limited to in-frame sequences with V and J called. Missing clones are a known gap in these copies; in checked studies unresolved V genes cover under half, and the rest lacks a known reason. This sample has 250,000 to 350,000 clones in its table, and almost 90% of those were observed once. Clones ranked in the top ten supply about 4.5% of the sample. What was sequenced was PBMCs or T cells enriched from blood (not recorded which). These TCRs come from a young woman with acute COVID-19.

This clone has more than one count but fewer than ten. The chain is built from TRBV30 and TRBJ1-4; D ambiguous. The length of the CDR3 is 14 residues. Germline V gene sequence: CDR1 GTSNPN, CDR2 SVGIG (reference sequence). Trimming removed 3 bases at V and 8 bases at J, with 16 bases between. CDR3 loop: CAWRRGVSAEKLFF. CDR3 nucleotides: TGTGCCTGGAGAAGAGGCGTTTCCGCGGAAAAACTGTTTTTT.

The chain couples TRBV28 to TRBJ2-1; TRBD1 might be the D (6 bases). Trimming removed 6 bases from V and 4 bases from J, with 13 bases in between. This CDR3 contains 14 residues. Germline-derived CDR1 and CDR2 are MDHEN and SYDVKM. The CDR3 reads CASSLTTGYNEQFF. The DNA for the CDR3 is TGTGCCAGCAGCCTCACTACAGGGTACAATGAGCAGTTCTTC.

The J gene is TRBJ2-2, the V gene TRBV7-9, with TRBD2 matching over 13 bases. Germline loops: CDR1 SEHNR, CDR2 FQNEAQ (reference sequence). V trimming: 5 bases; J trimming: 6 bases; junction bases outside the gene matches: 6. This CDR3 has 16 residues. The DNA of the CDR3 is TGTGCCAGCAGCCCCAGGGGGACTAGCGGGGCCGGGGAGCTGTTTTTT. Translated: CASSPRGTSGAGELFF. The full variable domain, its missing parts supplied by reference TRBV7-9 and TRBJ2-2, is DTGVSQNPRHKITKRGQNVTFRCDPISEHNRLYWYRQTLGQGPEFLTYFQNEAQLEKSRLLSDRFSAERPKGSFSTLEIQRTEQGDSAMYLCASSPRGTSGAGELFFGEGSRLTVL.

The rearrangement joins TRBV5-8 to TRBJ2-1; TRBD2 might be the D (5 bases). V lost 2 bases to trimming and J lost 4 bases, with 13 bases between them. Looked up from germline, CDR1 is SGHTS and CDR2 is YDEGEE. The CDR3 has 15 residues. The CDR3 DNA is TGTGCCAGCAGCTTAGGACTTTTAACATACAATGAGCAGTTCTTC. Its protein is CASSLGLLTYNEQFF.

The chain combines TRBV2 with TRBJ2-7, with 8 bases that match TRBD1. This CDR3 is built from 14 residues. CDR1 is SNHLY, CDR2 FYNNEI, per germline. The V segment lost 5 bases and the J segment 4 bases; nucleotides outside the gene matches: 7. This CDR3 reads CASSPDRGPYEQYF. CDR3 DNA sequence: TGTGCCAGCAGTCCCGACAGGGGACCTTACGAGCAGTACTTC.

This clone was found a few times. This chain links TRBV28 with TRBJ2-7; perhaps TRBD1 as D (5 bases). Germline V lookup: CDR1 MDHEN, CDR2 SYDVKM. The CDR3 covers 13 residues. Trimming shortened V by 2 bases and J by 1 base, and 6 bases separated the two germline ends. The CDR3 is CASSLRTSYEQYF. As DNA, the CDR3 is TGTGCCAGCAGTTTAAGGACATCCTACGAGCAGTACTTC.

This sequence joins TRBV11-3 and TRBJ1-1; 8 nucleotides match TRBD1. This CDR3 is 16 amino acids long. The germline V gene encodes CDR1 SGHNT and CDR2 YENEEA. The J segment lost 0 bases and the V segment lost 5 bases, leaving 8 bases of the junction unmatched. The CDR3 coding sequence is TGTGCCAGCAGCCGAGGACAGGGAGAGATGAACACTGAAGCTTTCTTT. Its protein is CASSRGQGEMNTEAFF. The full variable domain, in which reference TRBV11-3 and TRBJ1-1 provide the parts outside the CDR3, is EAGVVQSPRYKIIEKKQPVAFWCNPISGHNTLYWYLQNLGQGPELLIRYENEEAVDDSQLPKDRFSAERLKGVDSTLKIQPAELGDSAVYLCASSRGQGEMNTEAFFGQGTRLTVV.

This chain links TRBV29-1 with TRBJ2-1; the match to TRBD1 covers 7 bases. The V segment lost 5 bases and the J segment 10 bases; nucleotides outside the gene matches: 11. The CDR3 extends over 13 amino acids. Germline CDR1 and CDR2: SQVTM and ANQGSEA. CDR3: CSVLGQVGVEQFF. The CDR3 DNA reads TGCAGCGTTCTAGGACAGGTCGGGGTGGAGCAGTTCTTC.

This clone was seen just once. The chain links TRBV7-2 to TRBJ1-2, with TRBD1 as a possible D gene (6 bases). The V and J ends lost 5 bases and 4 bases respectively, with 17 bases between them. Germline V gene sequence: CDR1 SGHTA, CDR2 FQGNSA. The CDR3 spans 15 residues. The CDR3 loop reads CASSPSLQGSYGYTF. The DNA of the CDR3 is TGTGCCAGCAGCCCCAGCCTACAGGGTTCCTATGGCTACACCTTC.

This chain joins TRBV29-1 and TRBJ2-1, with D unresolved. This CDR3 spans 11 amino acids. Deletions cut 3 bases from V and 10 bases from J, with 10 bases between. CDR1 SQVTM and CDR2 ANQGSEA come from the germline V gene. This CDR3 reads CSVDSSVEQFF. Here the CDR3 DNA reads TGCAGCGTTGATAGTTCCGTCGAGCAGTTCTTC.

J is TRBJ1-4 and V is TRBV7-9, with TRBD1 as a possible D gene (6 bases). CDR3 length: 14 residues. Germline values: CDR1 SEHNR, CDR2 FQNEAQ (reference sequence). Trimming took off 5 bases at V and 6 bases at J, with 13 bases between the two ends. The CDR3 sequence is CASSHREGDEKLFF. The CDR3 nucleotides read TGTGCCAGCAGCCACAGGGAGGGGGATGAAAAACTGTTTTTT.

The chain has TRBV28 and TRBJ2-2, with D possibly TRBD2 on 6 matching bases. The CDR3 is 13 amino acids. CDR1 is MDHEN, CDR2 SYDVKM, per germline. The CDR3 spells CAIGERVTGELFF. The CDR3 region has the DNA TGTGCTATTGGCGAGCGGGTCACCGGGGAGCTGTTTTTT.

The CDR3 nucleotides read TGTGCCAGCAGCGGTGGAGGGGCGGGAGGAGTGAAATTGAACACTGAAGCTTTCTTT. This codes for CASSGGGAGGVKLNTEAFF. The rearrangement links TRBV5-6 to TRBJ1-1; tentatively, D is TRBD1 (5 bases). From germline, CDR1 is SGHDT and CDR2 YYEEEE. Trimming shortened V by 4 bases and J by 0 bases, and 25 bases separated the two germline ends. The CDR3 covers 19 residues.

Written as DNA, the CDR3 is TGTGCCAGCAGCAGCTCAACCAGGGGCGGGAATGAGCAGTTCTTC. It yields the protein CASSSSTRGGNEQFF. This chain links TRBV3-1 (or the pseudogene TRBV3-2) with TRBJ2-1; possible D gene TRBD1, 6 bases. CDR1 is LGHDT, CDR2 YNNKEL, per germline (reference sequence). Trimming took off 5 bases at V and 7 bases at J, with 18 bases between the two ends. CDR3 length: 15 residues.

The CDR3 coding sequence is TGTGCCAGTAGTATAGCCAGGGGAGAGACCCAGTACTTC. It is translated as CASSIARGETQYF. This chain links TRBV19 with TRBJ2-5; tentatively, D is TRBD1 (6 bases). The CDR3 spans 13 residues. The V end lost 1 base, the J end lost 4 bases, and 7 bases lay between the germline ends. Germline lookup yields CDR1 LNHDA and CDR2 SQIVND (reference sequence).

The CDR3 coding sequence is TGTGCCAGCAGCAAGCAGGGGGGACAAGAGACCCAGTACTTC. This codes for CASSKQGGQETQYF. The J gene is TRBJ2-5, the V gene TRBV7-3, with a weak D call TRBD1 (7 bases). The germline V gene encodes CDR1 SGHTA and CDR2 FQGTGA. V dropped 5 bases and J dropped 2 bases, with 12 bases sitting between them. CDR3 length: 14 residues.

V usage is TRBV28 and J usage is TRBJ2-7; 7 nucleotides match TRBD2. Trimming removed 7 bases from V and 2 bases from J; junction bases left unmatched: 14. The V gene's germline CDR1 is MDHEN and CDR2 SYDVKM. The CDR3 covers 16 residues. The DNA for the CDR3 is TGTGCCAGCACCCTGGCGTGGTCTAGCGGAACCTACGAGCAGTACTTC. Encoded protein: CASTLAWSSGTYEQYF.

The chain couples TRBV2 to TRBJ2-1; TRBD1 might be the D (6 bases). The CDR3 runs to 12 residues. The germline V gene encodes CDR1 SNHLY and CDR2 FYNNEI. V was clipped by 10 bases and J by 9 bases, with 16 bases between them. The CDR3 DNA sequence: TGTGCCACCTCGGCCAGAGGGGGTGAGCAGTTCTTC. It yields the protein CATSARGGEQFF.

The V call is TRBV10-3, the J call TRBJ2-2; 9 bases match TRBD2. J lost 5 bases, V lost 0 bases, and 4 bases had no gene match. This CDR3 comprises 16 residues. Germline V gives CDR1 ENHRY, CDR2 SYGVKD. The CDR3 region is CAISESSSGGTGELFF. Here the CDR3 DNA reads TGTGCCATCAGTGAGTCAAGCAGCGGGGGGACCGGGGAGCTGTTTTTT.

The chain links TRBV10-2 to TRBJ1-5, with 7 bases identical to TRBD1. V was pared by 5 bases and J by 3 bases, with 4 bases of the junction left unmatched. The CDR3 is made up of 14 amino acids. Germline assignment: CDR1 WSHSY and CDR2 SAAADI. DNA for the CDR3: TGCGCCAGCAGTCCGGACAGGTACAATCAGCCCCAGCATTTT. Amino acids: CASSPDRYNQPQHF.

This clone occurred a few times. This chain links TRBV7-9 with TRBJ1-4; TRBD1 is a possible D gene (5 bases). This CDR3 spans 15 amino acids. The germline V gene has CDR1 SEHNR and CDR2 FQNEAQ (reference sequence). The V end was cut by 11 bases, the J end by 0 bases, with 16 bases between. Here the CDR3 DNA reads TGTGCCGGCACCGGGACTCCTTCAACTAATGAAAAACTGTTTTTT. Its translation is CAGTGTPSTNEKLFF.

The gene calls are TRBV5-4 and TRBJ1-6; D gene unclear. Germline V lookup: CDR1 SGHNT, CDR2 YYREEE (reference sequence). Trimming removed 0 bases from V and 4 bases from J, with 11 bases in between. The CDR3 spans 16 residues. CDR3 in amino acids: CASSLASGSYNSPLHF. CDR3 sequence (DNA): TGTGCCAGCAGCTTGGCCTCGGGGTCTTATAATTCACCCCTCCACTTT.

V is TRBV9 and J is TRBJ1-6, with a possible D match to TRBD1 (6 bases). The CDR3 totals 12 residues. CDR1 is SGDLS, CDR2 YYNGEE, per germline. Trimming pared 5 bases from V and 14 bases from J, leaving 14 bases between. In DNA, the CDR3 is TGTGCCAGCAGTCCTACAGGGAACACCCTCCACTTT. Its protein product is CASSPTGNTLHF.

This clone was seen a single time. J is TRBJ1-2 and V is TRBV11-3, with D tentatively TRBD1 (6 bases). This CDR3 has 16 amino acids. Germline V gene sequence: CDR1 SGHNT, CDR2 YENEEA. Trimming took 0 bases from V and 4 from J, leaving 15 bases between them. The CDR3 DNA reads TGTGCCAGCAGCTTAGATGGGGCAGGGGCAGCCTATGGCTACACCTTC. This encodes CASSLDGAGAAYGYTF. The variable domain in full, with the rest retrieved from reference TRBV11-3 and TRBJ1-2, is EAGVVQSPRYKIIEKKQPVAFWCNPISGHNTLYWYLQNLGQGPELLIRYENEEAVDDSQLPKDRFSAERLKGVDSTLKIQPAELGDSAVYLCASSLDGAGAAYGYTFGSGTRLTVV.

This sequence joins TRBV18 and TRBJ1-3; D remains ambiguous. The CDR3 has 14 residues. The V gene lost 1 base and the J gene lost 4 bases, with 8 bases spanning the gap. The germline CDR1 and CDR2 sequences are KGHSH and LQKENI. This CDR3 is CASSPRGPGNTIYF. The CDR3 nucleotides are TGTGCCAGCTCACCACGAGGGCCCGGAAACACCATATATTTT.

The chain links TRBV21-1 to TRBJ1-1. TRBV21-1 is termed a pseudogene. The CDR3 contains 12 residues. CDR3 protein: CASSKRRSEAFF. The CDR3 DNA reads TGTGCCAGCAGCAAACGGAGGTCTGAAGCTTTCTTT.